The following is a TCR beta chain sequence with its context. Some clones are missing from TCRdb's copy, which holds only in-frame ones; the method was immunoSEQ multiplex PCR. The table has about 710,000 clones, approximately 73% seen once; the top ten hold around 1.7%. The data belong to a study of shared clonotypes between healthy human individuals. Trimming removed 5 bases from V and 0 bases from J, with 17 bases in between. From germline, CDR1 is MDHEN and CDR2 SYDVKM. This CDR3 is 16 amino acids long. The clonotype comes from a woman aged 25 to 39 in good health. The sample taken for sequencing was memory CD4+ T cells sorted from blood. This sample's subset: CD45RA-negative fraction. This chain links TRBV28 with TRBJ2-7; possibly TRBD2 for D (5 bases). CDR3 in amino acids: CASSPGIGRFSYEQYF. The CDR3 DNA reads as TGTGCCAGCAGTCCCGGGATAGGGCGGTTCTCCTACGAGCAGTACTTC.